This record covers a single T cell receptor (beta chain). Its target is not known. PCR amplification relied on 60 Vbeta primers (plus 13 Jbeta primers). Using immunoSEQ multiplex PCR, the repertoire was profiled, and TCRdb retains in-frame clones only, with some absent. The table lists approximately 110,000 clones. The data originate from a study of cytomegalovirus exposure and HLA in healthy donors. Study in general: Sequencing of 150 million to 200 million T cells in an earlier analysis found roughly 120 million unique TCR beta sequences. Regarding the study as a whole: A classifier reportedly called cytomegalovirus status with high sensitivity and specificity. Indistinguishable V segments such as TRBV6-2 and TRBV6-3 were excluded.

The germline V and J ends were trimmed by 4 bases and 7 bases, with 7 bases remaining between them. This CDR3 region has 11 residues. The germline V gene encodes CDR1 DFQATT and CDR2 SNEGSKA (reference sequence). Healthy donors of bone marrow made up the group. V and J are TRBV20-1 and TRBJ1-4; D uncertain. Sample: PBMCs. The receptor's source is a man aged 25-45 years in good health and CMV-seronegative. CDR3 DNA: TGCAGTGCTAAAGATAGTGAAAAACTGTTTTTT. It codes for CSAKDSEKLFF.